Shown below are 12 T cell receptor beta chains from a single sample sequenced in a study of blood T cell repertoires in COVID-19. Using immunoSEQ multiplex PCR, the repertoire was profiled, and TCRdb retains in-frame clones only, with some absent. Of 350,000 or so clones listed, around 85% are singletons. Material for sequencing was PBMCs or T cells enriched from blood (not recorded which). The receptors derive from a woman between 40 and 55 years old with acute COVID-19.

The chain links TRBV6-5 to TRBJ2-5; D might be TRBD2 (6 bases). Germline loops: CDR1 MNHEY, CDR2 SVGAGI. V was clipped by 6 bases and J by 5 bases, with 19 bases between them. The CDR3 spans 15 residues. The CDR3 is CASRVRGRGWETQYF. CDR3 coding DNA: TGTGCCAGCAGAGTTCGGGGGAGAGGGTGGGAGACCCAGTACTTC.

The genes are TRBV27 and TRBJ2-7; 10 bases line up with TRBD1. There are 15 residues in the CDR3. Germline loops: CDR1 MNHEY, CDR2 SMNVEV (reference sequence). Trimming removed 5 bases from V and 2 bases from J; junction bases left unmatched: 6. The CDR3 nucleotides read TGTGCCAGCAGTGCACCGGGACAGGGGACCTACGAGCAGTACTTC. This encodes CASSAPGQGTYEQYF.

The chain carries TRBV14 and TRBJ1-2, with D possibly matching TRBD1 (6 bases). The V gene's germline CDR1 is SGHDN and CDR2 FVKESK. Trimming took off 0 bases at V and 4 bases at J, with 21 bases between the two ends. The CDR3 is 18 amino acids. DNA of the CDR3: TGTGCCAGCAGCCAAGAATCGGCAGGGGCGGTCCCTCGCTATGGCTACACCTTC. Protein sequence: CASSQESAGAVPRYGYTF.

CDR3 region: CASSYEDRAYNEQFF. CDR3 in DNA: TGTGCCAGCAGTTACGAGGACAGAGCATACAATGAGCAGTTCTTC. This chain connects TRBV6-5 to TRBJ2-1, with TRBD1 as a possible D gene (6 bases). Trimming shortened V by 2 bases and J by 4 bases, and 12 bases separated the two germline ends. This CDR3 comprises 15 residues. Per the germline V gene, CDR1 is MNHEY and CDR2 is SVGAGI.

This clone was detected only a few times. The chain combines TRBV28 with TRBJ2-7, with 9 bases fitting TRBD1. Trimming cost V 6 bases and J 6 bases; bases outside gene matches: 15. The CDR3 runs to 16 residues. Germline lookup yields CDR1 MDHEN and CDR2 SYDVKM. The CDR3 coding sequence is TGTGCCAGCAGCCGCACTGTGGGACAGGGTGTTAGCGAGCAGTACTTC. Translation: CASSRTVGQGVSEQYF.

This chain joins TRBV5-1 and TRBJ2-7; D remains unclear. The CDR3 has 16 residues. With 0 bases removed from V and 4 bases from J, the gap between germline ends came to 17 bases. Germline assignment: CDR1 SGHRS and CDR2 YFSETQ. The CDR3: CASSLVVAAQTYEQYF. DNA of the CDR3: TGCGCCAGCAGCTTGGTGGTGGCGGCTCAGACTTACGAGCAGTACTTC.

The chain links TRBV28 to TRBJ1-2; D is perhaps TRBD1 (6 bases). The CDR3 runs 14 residues. The V and J ends lost 6 bases and 0 bases respectively, with 11 bases between them. Germline CDR1 reads MDHEN; CDR2 reads SYDVKM. The chain's CDR3 is CASSIGQTNYGYTF. CDR3 DNA: TGTGCCAGCAGCATCGGACAGACTAACTATGGCTACACCTTC.

The genes are TRBV19 and TRBJ2-5; TRBD1 matches 9 bases. CDR1 and CDR2 (germline): LNHDA, SQIVND (reference sequence). Germline trimming cut 4 bases from V and 1 base from J; bases unmatched to any gene: 7. The CDR3 has 16 residues. CDR3 protein: CASSNPDRGGQETQYF. The DNA of the CDR3 is TGTGCCAGTAGTAACCCGGACAGGGGAGGCCAAGAGACCCAGTACTTC.

CDR3 sequence: CASSLLQVRGYTF. For the CDR3, the DNA is TGTGCCAGCAGTTTATTGCAGGTCCGTGGCTACACCTTC. The chain recombines TRBV12-3 or TRBV12-4 with TRBJ1-2; D gene unclear. The CDR3 length is 13 residues. Trimming pared 2 bases from V and 7 bases from J, leaving 11 bases between.

The chain has TRBV4-2 and TRBJ2-5; 7 bases map to TRBD2. From germline, CDR1 is LGHNA and CDR2 YNFKEQ. This CDR3 has 14 residues. V dropped 5 bases and J dropped 3; count of bases not matched to a gene: 6. The CDR3 reads CASSWRLAEETQYF. CDR3 DNA sequence: TGTGCCAGCAGCTGGAGGCTAGCGGAAGAGACCCAGTACTTC.

The chain joins TRBV19 to TRBJ1-1; D may be TRBD1 (5 bases). This CDR3 is 14 amino acids long. V lost 0 bases to trimming and J lost 8 bases, with 13 bases between them. Germline V gives CDR1 LNHDA, CDR2 SQIVND (reference sequence). The CDR3 region is CASSIEGPEIEAFF. The CDR3, as DNA: TGTGCCAGTAGTATAGAGGGGCCGGAGATAGAAGCTTTCTTT.

The chain is built from TRBV5-4 and TRBJ1-3; D is unclear. V lost 4 bases to trimming and J lost 7 bases, with 12 bases between them. The CDR3 covers 13 residues. CDR1 and CDR2 from the germline V gene are SGHNT and YYREEE (reference sequence). The CDR3 sequence: CASSQDSVNTIYF. In DNA, the CDR3 is TGTGCCAGCAGCCAAGACTCCGTTAACACCATATATTTT.